This T cell receptor (beta chain) was captured by sequencing in a study of cytomegalovirus exposure and HLA in healthy donors. Use of 60 Vbeta and 13 Jbeta primers characterized the PCR. Generated by immunoSEQ multiplex PCR, the TCRdb table keeps only in-frame clones and is missing some. Of some 240,000 clones listed, nearly 95% are singletons. Germline V gene sequence: CDR1 SGHRS, CDR2 YFSETQ. The V end lost 0 bases, the J end lost 3 bases, and 13 bases lay between the germline ends. The CDR3 covers 15 residues. Worth noting for this clone: Antigen specificity is unknown.

Broader study findings: According to the study, around 150 TCR beta chains were cytomegalovirus-associated. Because they were indistinguishable, some V segments, including TRBV6-2 and TRBV6-3, were excluded. When a later analysis compared HLA-associated TCR beta chains with equally common others, the HLA-associated chains turned out to be more clonally expanded and to have lower generation probabilities.

The receptor comes from a girl aged 2 to 10 in good health and CMV-seronegative. Sequencing was performed on PBMCs. The rearrangement joins TRBV5-1 to TRBJ2-7, with TRBD2 as a possible D gene (6 bases). CDR3 coding DNA: TGCGCCAGCAGCTTGGAGGCGGGACTTCGCTACGAGCAGTACTTC. Translation gives CASSLEAGLRYEQYF.